One and the same sample provided the 5 T cell receptor beta chains below, sequenced in a study of T-cell reconstitution after alpha-beta-depleted transplantation in children (dated by TCRdb to 2016 to 2017). The treatment or condition label here, explained by the study, means: allogeneic hematopoietic cell transplantation with graft depleted of TCRalphabeta T cells and CD19 B cells. Library prep was done by PCR. Data came from an Illumina HiSeq 2500. TCR library preparation used molecular barcoding, with unique molecular identifiers applied to normalize quantification of the TCRbeta repertoire. TCRdb cleaned the public reads at Q25 with fastp, built clones with MiXCR and kept in-frame beta chains. Under each unique CDR3 protein, matching rows form one entry showing the most common genes and DNA. The table for this sample lists over 400,000 distinct CDR3 sequences; 43% of them were counted only once. The leading ten clones occupy around 29% of the sample.

The starting material was PBMCs, obtained before TCRalphabeta/CD19-depleted stem cell transplant. Receptors were obtained from a girl between 2 and 10 years old with aplastic anemia, due to receive a stem cell transplant.

This clonotype has ten or more counts. The chain uses TRBV20-1 and TRBJ2-1, with 9 bases identical to TRBD2. V was pared by 6 bases and J by 3 bases, with 9 bases of the junction left unmatched. CDR1 is DFQATT, CDR2 SNEGSKA, per germline (reference sequence). The CDR3 length is 15 residues. The CDR3 DNA reads TGCAGTGCGCTGCTGATAGCGGGAGACTACAATGAGCAGTTCTTC. Its protein product is CSALLIAGDYNEQFF.

This chain links TRBV3-1 with TRBJ1-2; D remains unclear. Per the germline V gene, CDR1 is LGHDT and CDR2 is YNNKEL (reference sequence). The CDR3 runs 13 residues. V lost 1 base and J 8 bases, leaving 11 bases between the germline ends. In nucleotides, the CDR3 is TGTGCCAGCAGCCAAGTTGTGCACCAAGGCTACACCTTC. Protein sequence: CASSQVVHQGYTF.

The chain couples TRBV5-1 to TRBJ2-3; the match to TRBD2 covers 9 bases. With V trimmed by 4 bases and J by 2 bases, 17 bases remained unmatched. Germline V gives CDR1 SGHRS, CDR2 YFSETQ. CDR3 length: 19 residues. The DNA of the CDR3 is TGCGCCAGCAGCCCCATAACGACCTCGACTAGCGGACACACAGATACGCAGTATTTT. Translating gives CASSPITTSTSGHTDTQYF.

The chain joins TRBV7-8 to TRBJ1-1; TRBD1 aligns across 8 bases. V dropped 5 bases and J dropped 1; count of bases not matched to a gene: 12. This CDR3 comprises 17 residues. Germline lookup yields CDR1 SGHVS and CDR2 FQNEAQ. As DNA, the CDR3 is TGTGCCAGCAGCCCTATCGGGGGGACAGGAAAGAACACTGAAGCTTTCTTT. Protein product: CASSPIGGTGKNTEAFF.

The CDR3: CASSVKSGFQETQYF. The CDR3, as DNA: TGTGCCAGCAGCGTCAAGAGTGGATTCCAAGAGACCCAGTACTTC. The V and J genes are TRBV9 and TRBJ2-5, with D hard to call. This CDR3 contains 15 residues. The V end lost 2 bases, the J end lost 1 base, and 12 bases lay between the germline ends. Germline V lookup: CDR1 SGDLS, CDR2 YYNGEE.